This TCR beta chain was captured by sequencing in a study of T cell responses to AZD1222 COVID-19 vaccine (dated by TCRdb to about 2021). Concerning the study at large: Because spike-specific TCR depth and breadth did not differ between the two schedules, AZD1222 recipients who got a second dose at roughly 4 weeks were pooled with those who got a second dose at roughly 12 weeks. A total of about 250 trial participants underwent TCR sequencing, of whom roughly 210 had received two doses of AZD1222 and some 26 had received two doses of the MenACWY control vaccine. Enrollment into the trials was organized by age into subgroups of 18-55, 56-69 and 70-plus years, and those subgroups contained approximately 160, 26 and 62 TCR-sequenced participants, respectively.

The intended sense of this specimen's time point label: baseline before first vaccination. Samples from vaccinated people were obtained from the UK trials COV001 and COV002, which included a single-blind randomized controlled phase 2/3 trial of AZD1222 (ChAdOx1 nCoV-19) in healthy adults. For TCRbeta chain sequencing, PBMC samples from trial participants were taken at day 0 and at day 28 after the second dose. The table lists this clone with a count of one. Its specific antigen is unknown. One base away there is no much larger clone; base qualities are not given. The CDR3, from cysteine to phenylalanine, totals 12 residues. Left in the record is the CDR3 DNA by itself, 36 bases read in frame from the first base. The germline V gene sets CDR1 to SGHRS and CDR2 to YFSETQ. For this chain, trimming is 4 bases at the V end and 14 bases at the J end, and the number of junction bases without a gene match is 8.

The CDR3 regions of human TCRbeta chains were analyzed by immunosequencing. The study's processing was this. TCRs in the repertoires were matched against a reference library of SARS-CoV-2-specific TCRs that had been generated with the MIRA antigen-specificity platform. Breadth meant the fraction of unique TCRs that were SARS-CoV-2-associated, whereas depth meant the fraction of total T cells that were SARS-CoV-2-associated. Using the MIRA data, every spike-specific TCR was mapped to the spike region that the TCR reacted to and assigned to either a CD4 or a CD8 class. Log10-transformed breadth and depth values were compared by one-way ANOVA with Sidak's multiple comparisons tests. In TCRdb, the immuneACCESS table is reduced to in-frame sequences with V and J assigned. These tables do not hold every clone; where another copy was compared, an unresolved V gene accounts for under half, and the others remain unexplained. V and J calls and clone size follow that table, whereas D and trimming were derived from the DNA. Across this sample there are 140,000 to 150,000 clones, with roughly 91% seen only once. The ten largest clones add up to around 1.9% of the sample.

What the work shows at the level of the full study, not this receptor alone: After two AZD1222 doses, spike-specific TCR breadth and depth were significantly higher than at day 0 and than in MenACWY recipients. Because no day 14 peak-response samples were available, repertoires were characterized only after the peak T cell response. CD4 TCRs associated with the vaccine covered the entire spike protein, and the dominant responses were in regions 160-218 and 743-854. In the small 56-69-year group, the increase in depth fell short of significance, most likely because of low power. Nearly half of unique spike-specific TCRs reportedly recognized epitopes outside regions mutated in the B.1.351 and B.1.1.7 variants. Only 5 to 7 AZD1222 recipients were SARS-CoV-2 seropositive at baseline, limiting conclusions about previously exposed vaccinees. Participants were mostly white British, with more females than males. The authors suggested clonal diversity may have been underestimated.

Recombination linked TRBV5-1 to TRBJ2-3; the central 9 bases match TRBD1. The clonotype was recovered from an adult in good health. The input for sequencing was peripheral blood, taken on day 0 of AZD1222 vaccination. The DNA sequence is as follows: TGCGCCAGCAGCCCGGAACAGGGGGCACCGTATTTT. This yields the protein CASSPEQGAPYF.